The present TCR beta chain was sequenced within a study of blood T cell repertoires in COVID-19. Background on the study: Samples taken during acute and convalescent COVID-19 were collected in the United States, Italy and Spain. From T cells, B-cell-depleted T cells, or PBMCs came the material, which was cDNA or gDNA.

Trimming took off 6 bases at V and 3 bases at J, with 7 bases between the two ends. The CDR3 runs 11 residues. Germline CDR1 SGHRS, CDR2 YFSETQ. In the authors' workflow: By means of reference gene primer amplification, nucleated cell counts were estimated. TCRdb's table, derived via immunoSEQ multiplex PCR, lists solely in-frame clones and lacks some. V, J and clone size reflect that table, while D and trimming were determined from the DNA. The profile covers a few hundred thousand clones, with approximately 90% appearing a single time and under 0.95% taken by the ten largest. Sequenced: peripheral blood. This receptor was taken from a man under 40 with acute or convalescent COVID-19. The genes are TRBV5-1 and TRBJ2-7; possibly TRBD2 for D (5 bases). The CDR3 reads CASTRGYEQYF. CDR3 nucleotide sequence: TGCGCCAGCACTCGGGGCTACGAGCAGTACTTC.